One and the same sample provided the 5 T cell receptor beta chains below, sequenced in a study of CD8+CD57+ T cells in acquired aplastic anemia. Genomic DNA, the template, was used for profiling of the TCR beta VDJ and CDR3. TCRdb reprocessed the reads with MiXCR, giving one entry per CDR3 protein. The data show approximately 200,000 distinct CDR3 sequences, under 70% seen once. Sequencing was done on a sample of sorted CD4+, CD8+, or CD8+CD57+ T cells (not recorded which) from PBMCs. The receptor source for this set is a human donor with severe aplastic anemia or a healthy control (not recorded which).

The genes are TRBV6-1 and TRBJ1-6; D call uncertain. Trimming shortened V by 6 bases and J by 4 bases, and 7 bases separated the two germline ends. Germline V gene sequence: CDR1 MNHNS, CDR2 SASEGT. The CDR3 is 13 residues long. CDR3 residues: CASRITYNSPLHF. The CDR3 coding sequence is TGTGCCAGCAGGATCACTTATAATTCACCCCTCCACTTT.

The chain couples TRBV24-1 to TRBJ2-3; D remains ambiguous. Trimming stripped 2 bases from V and 4 bases from J, with 9 bases between. The CDR3 loop spans 14 amino acids. Germline CDR1 KGHDR, CDR2 SFDVKD. DNA of the CDR3: TGTGCCACCAGTGATTCCAGTGGAGCAGATACGCAGTATTTT. It codes for CATSDSSGADTQYF.

The chain employs TRBV11-2 and TRBJ1-2; the match to TRBD1 covers 9 bases. Germline CDR1 and CDR2: SGHAT and FQNNGV. After removal of 4 bases from V and 4 bases from J, the junction contained 7 bases not matched to a gene. This CDR3 region has 15 residues. The chain's CDR3 is CASSSATGGIYGYTF. CDR3 nucleotides: TGTGCCAGCAGCTCCGCCACAGGGGGCATCTATGGCTACACCTTC.

The chain recombines TRBV5-6 with TRBJ1-4, with 7 bases that match TRBD1. CDR3 length equals 17 residues. V shed 6 bases and J 8 bases; nucleotides not matched to a gene: 19. CDR1 is SGHDT, CDR2 YYEEEE, per germline. CDR3 nucleotide sequence: TGTGCCAGCACCCCTAGGGGGCTAGCGGGGCCCACGGAAAAACTGTTTTTT. Translated: CASTPRGLAGPTEKLFF.

The V gene is TRBV7-9, the J gene TRBJ2-7, with 10 bases aligning to TRBD2. The germline V gene encodes CDR1 SEHNR and CDR2 FQNEAQ (reference sequence). The CDR3 runs 15 residues. Losses at the gene ends were 1 base for V and 7 bases for J; bases not matched to a gene: 7. CDR3 amino acids: CASSLGLAGVYEQYF. The CDR3 DNA reads as TGTGCCAGCAGCTTAGGGCTAGCGGGAGTCTATGAGCAGTACTTC.